The present TCR beta chain was sequenced within a study of CD8+CD57+ T cells in acquired aplastic anemia. Study information: Sorted CD4+ and CD8+ cells gave an average of around 3.1 ug of DNA.

This clonotype showed up just a few times. For CDR3 and TCR beta VDJ profiling, genomic DNA was the template used. MiXCR was run by TCRdb on the reads, yielding one entry per CDR3 protein. The data contain 260,000 or so distinct CDR3 sequences, approximately 80% of them singletons. The V gene end was trimmed by 6 bases and the J gene end by 6 bases; junction bases not matched to a gene: 7. The CDR3 is made up of 13 amino acids. Germline V gene sequence: CDR1 LNHDA, CDR2 SQIVND (reference sequence). It was patients with CD8+CD57+ cell expansion by flow cytometry who were chosen for sequencing. Source material: sorted CD4+, CD8+, or CD8+CD57+ T cells (not recorded which) from PBMCs. The sequence was collected from a human donor with aplastic anemia. This rearrangement joins TRBV19 to TRBJ2-7, with TRBD2 matching over 8 bases. The CDR3 bases are TGTGCCAGTAGCTCCGGGACTAGAAGCGAGCAGTACTTC. Amino acid sequence: CASSSGTRSEQYF.